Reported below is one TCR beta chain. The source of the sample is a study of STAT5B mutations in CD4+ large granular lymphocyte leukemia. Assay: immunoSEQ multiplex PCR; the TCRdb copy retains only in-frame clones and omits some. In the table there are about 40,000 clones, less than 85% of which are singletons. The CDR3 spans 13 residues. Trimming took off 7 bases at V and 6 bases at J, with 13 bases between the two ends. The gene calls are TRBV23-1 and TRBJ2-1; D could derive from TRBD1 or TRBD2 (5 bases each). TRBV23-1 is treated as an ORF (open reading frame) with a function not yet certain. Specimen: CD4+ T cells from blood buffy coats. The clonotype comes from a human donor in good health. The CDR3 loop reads CASKPGPANEQFF. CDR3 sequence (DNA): TGCGCCAGCAAGCCGGGACCTGCCAATGAGCAGTTCTTC.